This T cell receptor (beta chain) is from a study of human T cells and chemical hapten exposure. There are a few counts of this clonotype. The sample's time point: patch test 1, 2 weeks after DPC sensitization. The treatment here: therapeutic diphenylcyclopropenone sensitization with weekly scalp DPC. MiXCR was run by TCRdb on the RACE reads, yielding one entry per CDR3 protein. The table includes roughly 80,000 distinct CDR3 sequences, approximately 11% detected once. The CDR3 sequence is 15 residues long. The V gene lost 7 bases and the J gene lost 0 bases, with 16 bases spanning the gap. Germline values: CDR1 MNHNS, CDR2 SASEGT.

The chain has TRBV6-1 and TRBJ2-7, with TRBD2 as a possible D gene (5 bases). The origin of this receptor is a woman aged 45-60 years with alopecia areata. Some clones in this sample may be carry-over from other donors' samples. This material consisted of whole blood, taken in connection with sensitization to the hapten diphenylcyclopropenone (DPC). CDR3 sequence: CASTPGGLYSYEQYF. Here the CDR3 DNA reads TGTGCCAGCACTCCTGGCGGGTTATACTCCTACGAGCAGTACTTC.